This T cell receptor (beta chain) was documented in a study of T-cell reconstitution after alpha-beta-depleted transplantation in children. Unique molecular identifiers tagged the TCRbeta library. TCRdb reanalysed the PCR reads using MiXCR and keeps one entry per CDR3 protein. The sample yields 450,000 to 500,000 distinct CDR3 sequences, around an eighth seen once. J gave up 7 bases and V 6 bases, and 7 bases lay outside the gene matches. Per germline, CDR1 LNHNV and CDR2 YYDKDF (reference sequence). This CDR3 comprises 14 residues. V and J are TRBV15 and TRBJ2-7; 12 positions agree with TRBD2. The TCR comes from a human donor who donated a stem cell graft to a child with combined immunodeficiency. This sample comprised PBMCs from the stem cell graft donor, obtained from the stem cell graft. DNA of the CDR3: TGTGCCACCAGGACGCTAGCGGGAGGGTATGAGCAGTACTTC. It yields the protein CATRTLAGGYEQYF.